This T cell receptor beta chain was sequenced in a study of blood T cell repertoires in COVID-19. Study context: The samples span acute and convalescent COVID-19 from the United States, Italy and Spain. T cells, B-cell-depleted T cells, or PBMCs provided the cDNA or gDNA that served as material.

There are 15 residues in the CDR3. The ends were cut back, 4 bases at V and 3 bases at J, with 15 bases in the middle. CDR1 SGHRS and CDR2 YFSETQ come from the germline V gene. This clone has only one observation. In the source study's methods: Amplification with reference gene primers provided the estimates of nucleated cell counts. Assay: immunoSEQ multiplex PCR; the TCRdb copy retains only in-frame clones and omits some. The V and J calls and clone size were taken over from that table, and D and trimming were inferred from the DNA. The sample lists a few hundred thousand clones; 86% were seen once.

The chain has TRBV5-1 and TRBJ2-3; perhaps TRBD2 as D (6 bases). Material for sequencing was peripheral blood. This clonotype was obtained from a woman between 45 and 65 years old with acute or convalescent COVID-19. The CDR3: CASSAGPSLTDTQYF. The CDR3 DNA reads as TGCGCCAGCAGCGCGGGACCTAGCCTGACAGATACGCAGTATTTT.